The 14 T cell receptor beta chains presented below share a single source sample, sequenced in a study of identifying expanded T cells in peripheral blood. Sequencing used immunoSEQ multiplex PCR; TCRdb keeps in-frame clones, though not all of them. This sample yields about 100,000 clones, of which roughly 86% are seen a single time; around 4.3% belongs to the top ten. Input material: blood. Receptors originate from a person aged 18 to 75 in good health.

V usage is TRBV28 and J usage is TRBJ1-5, with 10 bases aligning to TRBD1. With 2 bases clipped from V and 7 bases from J, the junction kept 11 bases outside the gene matches. Germline V gives CDR1 MDHEN, CDR2 SYDVKM. This CDR3 spans 17 amino acids. CDR3 DNA: TGTGCCAGCAGTTTAACTACCGGGACAGGGGTGTGGCAGCCCCAGCATTTT. Amino acids: CASSLTTGTGVWQPQHF.

Here the CDR3 reads CASSGQLGNTIYF. Written as DNA, the CDR3 is TGTGCCAGCAGTGGGCAGCTGGGAAACACCATATATTTT. The chain joins TRBV6-5 to TRBJ1-3; no clear D gene. This CDR3 is 13 amino acids long. V lost 5 bases to trimming and J lost 4 bases, with 9 bases between them. Germline lookup yields CDR1 MNHEY and CDR2 SVGAGI.

This chain joins TRBV7-9 and TRBJ2-1; 13 positions match TRBD2. From germline, CDR1 is SEHNR and CDR2 FQNEAQ (reference sequence). Germline trimming cut 2 bases from V and 9 bases from J; bases unmatched to any gene: 7. The CDR3 spans 16 residues. This chain's CDR3 is CASSLPRTSGRGEQFF. For the CDR3, the DNA is TGTGCCAGCAGCTTACCCAGGACTAGCGGGAGAGGTGAGCAGTTCTTC.

This clone was seen a few times. CDR3 loop: CASSDSSGGAGTDTQYF. Here the CDR3 DNA reads TGTGCCAGCAGTGACTCTAGCGGGGGGGCCGGCACAGATACGCAGTATTTT. The rearrangement links TRBV6-4 to TRBJ2-3; 11 bases fit TRBD2. The CDR3 contains 17 residues. With 0 bases clipped from V and 1 base from J, the junction kept 3 bases outside the gene matches. Germline V gene lookup returns CDR1 MRHNA and CDR2 SNTAGT.

This sequence joins TRBV5-5 and TRBJ1-3, with a possible D match to TRBD1 (6 bases). Germline V gene data show CDR1 as SGHKS and CDR2 as YYEKEE (reference sequence). Trimming removed 6 bases from V and 0 bases from J, with 16 bases in between. The CDR3 runs 16 residues. The chain's CDR3 is CASTPGAIHSGNTIYF. The CDR3 region has the DNA TGTGCCAGCACCCCAGGGGCTATCCACTCTGGAAACACCATATATTTT.

The rearrangement joins TRBV6-1 to TRBJ2-7; 8 bases are a match to TRBD1. The CDR3 has 14 amino acids. Unmatched junction bases numbered 4, after V lost 3 bases and J lost 3 bases. Per germline, CDR1 MNHNS and CDR2 SASEGT. This chain's CDR3 is CASSDWTGLYEQYF. The CDR3 coding sequence is TGTGCCAGCAGTGACTGGACAGGGCTCTACGAGCAGTACTTC.

The V and J genes are TRBV4-1 and TRBJ2-2; 9 nucleotides match TRBD2. Germline trimming cut 1 base from V and 0 bases from J; bases unmatched to any gene: 9. The CDR3 totals 19 residues. The germline V gene encodes CDR1 MGHRA and CDR2 YSYEKL. CDR3 coding DNA: TGCGCCAGCAGCCAAGTACTAGCGGGTGAAATCTCGAACACCGGGGAGCTGTTTTTT. This gives the protein CASSQVLAGEISNTGELFF.

This chain connects TRBV4-1 to TRBJ2-1; tentatively, D is TRBD2 (7 bases). Trimming took 6 bases from V and 6 from J, leaving 18 bases between them. The CDR3 totals 15 residues. The germline V gene has CDR1 MGHRA and CDR2 YSYEKL. CDR3 region: CASRNTGGLVNEQFF. Here the CDR3 DNA reads TGCGCCAGCAGAAATACGGGGGGCCTGGTCAATGAGCAGTTCTTC.

This chain joins TRBV6-1 and TRBJ2-7; D is perhaps TRBD2 (6 bases). Germline CDR1 MNHNS, CDR2 SASEGT. V was trimmed by 5 bases and J by 4 bases, leaving 18 bases between them. The CDR3 runs 15 residues. The CDR3 loop is CASSTTGLQPYEQYF. CDR3 bases: TGTGCCAGCAGTACCACGGGACTCCAACCTTACGAGCAGTACTTC.

This chain joins TRBV30 and TRBJ1-5; tentatively, D is TRBD1 (5 bases). The CDR3 covers 13 residues. V was clipped by 5 bases and J by 1 base, with 9 bases between them. Germline-derived CDR1 and CDR2 are GTSNPN and SVGIG (reference sequence). The CDR3 DNA sequence: TGTGCCTGGGGGGGACGGAGCAATCAGCCCCAGCATTTT. It translates to CAWGGRSNQPQHF.

This chain uses TRBV7-3 with TRBJ1-5; 9 nucleotides agree with TRBD1. The V segment lost 2 bases and the J segment 7 bases; nucleotides outside the gene matches: 18. Germline CDR1 reads SGHTA; CDR2 reads FQGTGA. The CDR3 covers 19 residues. The CDR3 reads CASSLFSRIRGQGEQPQHF. Written as DNA, the CDR3 is TGTGCCAGCAGCTTATTCTCTCGGATAAGGGGACAGGGCGAGCAGCCCCAGCATTTT.

V and J are TRBV7-2 and TRBJ2-7, with TRBD1 matching over 7 bases. CDR1 and CDR2 from the germline V gene are SGHTA and FQGNSA. The CDR3 consists of 16 residues. The J segment lost 2 bases and the V segment lost 2 bases, leaving 9 bases of the junction unmatched. CDR3 sequence: CASSLSRTGSTYEQYF. The CDR3 nucleotides are TGTGCCAGCAGCTTATCCCGGACAGGATCCACCTACGAGCAGTACTTC.

V gene TRBV6-5 combines with J gene TRBJ2-2; possibly TRBD2 for D (5 bases). CDR1 and CDR2 from the germline V gene are MNHEY and SVGAGI. V gave up 3 bases and J gave up 7 bases, with 15 bases separating them. There are 15 residues in the CDR3. CDR3 sequence: CASSYQPEGVGELFF. In DNA form, the CDR3 reads TGTGCCAGCAGTTATCAACCTGAGGGAGTCGGGGAGCTGTTTTTT.

The CDR3 region has the DNA TGTGCCAGCAGCAAAGCGACCAGCGTCTCCTACGAGCAGTACTTC. Its translation is CASSKATSVSYEQYF. This chain links TRBV21-1 with TRBJ2-7; the DNA was not used to check the table's D call, TRBD2. TRBV21-1 is tagged as a pseudogene. The CDR3 covers 15 residues.